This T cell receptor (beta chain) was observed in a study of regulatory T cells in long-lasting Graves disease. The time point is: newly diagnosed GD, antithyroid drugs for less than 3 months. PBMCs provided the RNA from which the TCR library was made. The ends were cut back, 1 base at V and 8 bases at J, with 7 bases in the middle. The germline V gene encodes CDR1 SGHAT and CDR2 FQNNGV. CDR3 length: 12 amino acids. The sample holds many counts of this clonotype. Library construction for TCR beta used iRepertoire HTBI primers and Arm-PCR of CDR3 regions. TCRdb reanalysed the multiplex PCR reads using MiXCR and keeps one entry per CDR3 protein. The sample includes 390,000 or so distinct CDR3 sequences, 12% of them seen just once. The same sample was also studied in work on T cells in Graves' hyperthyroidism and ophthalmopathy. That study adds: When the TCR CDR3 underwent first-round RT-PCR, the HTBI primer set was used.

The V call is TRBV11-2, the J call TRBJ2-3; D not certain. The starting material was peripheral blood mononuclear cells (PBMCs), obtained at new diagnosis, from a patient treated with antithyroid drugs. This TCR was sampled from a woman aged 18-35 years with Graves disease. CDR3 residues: CASSLGGSTQYF. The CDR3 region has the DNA TGTGCCAGCAGCTTAGGCGGAAGTACGCAGTATTTT.